The 21 T cell receptor beta chains listed next were all sequenced from one sample in a study of cytomegalovirus exposure and HLA in healthy donors. TCRdb's table, derived via immunoSEQ multiplex PCR, lists solely in-frame clones and lacks some. Among 70,000 to 75,000 clones listed, roughly 93% were seen once. The material sequenced was PBMCs. Receptors were obtained from a woman between 18 and 30 years old in good health and CMV-seronegative.

The chain joins TRBV6-1 to TRBJ1-5; 7 bases line up with TRBD1. The J segment lost 5 bases and the V segment lost 3 bases, leaving 7 bases of the junction unmatched. CDR3 size: 15 residues. Germline lookup yields CDR1 MNHNS and CDR2 SASEGT. DNA of the CDR3: TGTGCCAGCAGTGATCGACAGGGTCCTCATCAGCCCCAGCATTTT. Amino acids: CASSDRQGPHQPQHF.

The rearrangement joins TRBV18 to TRBJ2-1, with TRBD2 matching 7 bases. The V gene end was trimmed by 5 bases and the J gene end by 1 base; junction bases not matched to a gene: 5. The CDR3 sequence is 15 residues long. Germline V lookup: CDR1 KGHSH, CDR2 LQKENI. In DNA form, the CDR3 reads TGTGCCAGCTCAGCCCTAGCGGTATCCTACAATGAGCAGTTCTTC. Its protein is CASSALAVSYNEQFF.

The V and J genes are TRBV2 and TRBJ1-2, with D perhaps TRBD1 (6 bases). Germline values: CDR1 SNHLY, CDR2 FYNNEI. Trimming removed 6 bases from V and 7 bases from J, with 12 bases in between. This CDR3 has 12 residues. The CDR3 is CASRPQGLGYTF. CDR3 DNA: TGTGCCAGCAGACCTCAGGGGCTTGGCTACACCTTC. The entire variable domain, with the rest obtained from reference TRBV2 and TRBJ1-2, is as follows: EPEVTQTPSHQVTQMGQEVILRCVPISNHLYFYWYRQILGQKVEFLVSFYNNEISEKSEIFDDQFSVERPDGSNFTLKIRSTKLEDSAMYFCASRPQGLGYTFGSGTRLTVV.

This clone was counted a single time. The chain employs TRBV19 and TRBJ2-2, with 10 positions matching TRBD2. The CDR3 runs to 16 residues. V lost 4 bases and J lost 8; bases outside the gene matches: 10. The germline V gene has CDR1 LNHDA and CDR2 SQIVND (reference sequence). In DNA, the CDR3 is TGTGCCAGTAGTACGCCTAGCGGGGGTTCAGGAGGGGAGCTGTTTTTT. This gives the protein CASSTPSGGSGGELFF. The entire variable domain, with the rest obtained from reference TRBV19 and TRBJ2-2, is as follows: DGGITQSPKYLFRKEGQNVTLSCEQNLNHDAMYWYRQDPGQGLRLIYYSQIVNDFQKGDIAEGYSVSREKKESFPLTVTSAQKNPTAFYLCASSTPSGGSGGELFFGEGSRLTVL.

This chain links TRBV30 with TRBJ2-7; 9 nucleotides align to TRBD2. Germline-derived CDR1 and CDR2 are GTSNPN and SVGIG (reference sequence). The V gene end was trimmed by 1 base and the J gene end by 3 bases; junction bases not matched to a gene: 4. CDR3 length equals 14 residues. The CDR3 DNA follows: TGTGCCTGGAGTGGGACTAGCGAGTACTACGAGCAGTACTTC. It translates to CAWSGTSEYYEQYF.

The V and J genes are TRBV28 and TRBJ1-1; tentatively, D is TRBD1 (6 bases). The CDR3 spans 18 residues. Deletions cut 2 bases from V and 0 bases from J, with 19 bases between. CDR1 MDHEN and CDR2 SYDVKM come from the germline V gene. In DNA, the CDR3 is TGTGCCAGCAGTTTAGAGGCGGGGGCTAGAGGGATGAACACTGAAGCTTTCTTT. Its translation is CASSLEAGARGMNTEAFF.

The chain recombines TRBV27 with TRBJ2-7; 9 positions agree with TRBD1. Per germline, CDR1 MNHEY and CDR2 SMNVEV (reference sequence). V dropped 5 bases and J dropped 2; count of bases not matched to a gene: 4. The CDR3 covers 14 residues. In DNA form, the CDR3 reads TGTGCCAGCAGTCCCGGGACAGGGCCCTACGAGCAGTACTTC. It specifies CASSPGTGPYEQYF.

The gene calls are TRBV6-5 and TRBJ2-5; 9 bases fit TRBD2. J lost 7 bases, V lost 5 bases, and 8 bases had no gene match. CDR3 length equals 14 residues. Germline CDR1 reads MNHEY; CDR2 reads SVGAGI. Here the CDR3 DNA reads TGTGCCAGCAGTCTAGCGGGATCTCAGGGGACCCAGTACTTC. This codes for CASSLAGSQGTQYF.

The rearrangement uses TRBV4-1 and TRBJ2-1, with 9 bases lining up with TRBD2. Germline CDR1 reads MGHRA; CDR2 reads YSYEKL. Trimming took 4 bases from V and 2 from J; bases not matched to a gene: 3. The CDR3 spans 15 residues. The CDR3 sequence is CASSPRGGPYNEQFF. DNA for the CDR3: TGCGCCAGCAGCCCGCGGGGGGGCCCCTACAATGAGCAGTTCTTC.

V is TRBV9 and J is TRBJ2-1; possible D gene TRBD1, 5 bases. The length of the CDR3 is 17 residues. Germline V gene data show CDR1 as SGDLS and CDR2 as YYNGEE. The V end was cut by 0 bases, the J end by 1 base, with 14 bases between. The CDR3 nucleotides read TGTGCCAGCAGCGTAGCTAATGGGGCTCGGTCCTACAATGAGCAGTTCTTC. This encodes CASSVANGARSYNEQFF.

This rearrangement joins TRBV10-3 to TRBJ2-7, with 7 bases identical to TRBD1. CDR3 length: 17 residues. Trimming took 4 bases from V and 0 from J; bases not matched to a gene: 12. Germline values: CDR1 ENHRY, CDR2 SYGVKD. The DNA for the CDR3 is TGTGCCATCAGTGGGCCTGCTCCGACAGGGAGCTCCTACGAGCAGTACTTC. It is translated as CAISGPAPTGSSYEQYF.

The CDR3 here is CASSPPSGTGPGNEQFF. The CDR3 coding sequence is TGTGCCAGCTCACCACCGTCCGGGACAGGCCCCGGCAATGAGCAGTTCTTC. The genes are TRBV18 and TRBJ2-1; 8 bases agree with TRBD1. Germline assignment: CDR1 KGHSH and CDR2 LQKENI. J was trimmed by 6 bases and V by 0 bases; bases with no gene match: 10. This CDR3 contains 17 residues.

The CDR3 loop is CASSLPGGPGEQFF. Here the CDR3 DNA reads TGTGCCAGCAGTTTACCGGGAGGGCCGGGTGAGCAGTTCTTC. The V call is TRBV28, the J call TRBJ2-1; TRBD2 matches 8 bases. Germline CDR1 reads MDHEN; CDR2 reads SYDVKM. J lost 9 bases, V lost 2 bases, and 6 bases had no gene match. This CDR3 spans 14 amino acids.

This clone was detected once. The J gene is TRBJ2-3, the V gene TRBV11-2, with 10 bases that match TRBD2. This CDR3 has 16 amino acids. Germline loops: CDR1 SGHAT, CDR2 FQNNGV. Trimming removed 2 bases from V and 4 bases from J; junction bases left unmatched: 6. CDR3 loop: CASSLNLAGVPDTQYF. As DNA, the CDR3 is TGTGCCAGCAGCTTAAACCTAGCGGGAGTTCCAGATACGCAGTATTTT.

J is TRBJ2-2 and V is TRBV12-5, with TRBD2 matching 8 bases. After removal of 2 bases from V and 2 bases from J, the junction contained 4 bases not matched to a gene. Germline loops: CDR1 LGHNT, CDR2 FRNRAP. The CDR3 runs to 16 residues. This CDR3 is CASGLLGLANTGELFF. CDR3 bases: TGTGCTAGTGGTTTGTTAGGACTAGCAAACACCGGGGAGCTGTTTTTT.

This chain joins TRBV6-5 and TRBJ1-5; a possible D gene is TRBD1 (6 bases). Germline lookup yields CDR1 MNHEY and CDR2 SVGAGI. The CDR3 is 14 residues long. Trimming removed 4 bases from V and 0 bases from J, with 7 bases in between. CDR3 DNA: TGTGCCAGCAGTTGGACAGATAGCAATCAGCCCCAGCATTTT. Its protein is CASSWTDSNQPQHF.

The V and J genes are TRBV5-1 and TRBJ2-7; D perhaps matches TRBD2 (5 bases). Per germline, CDR1 SGHRS and CDR2 YFSETQ. V was pared by 9 bases and J by 3 bases, with 16 bases between. The CDR3 runs to 13 residues. For the CDR3, the DNA is TGCGCCACCTCGACGGGGAGCGGCTACGAGCAGTACTTC. This translates into CATSTGSGYEQYF.

The rearrangement joins TRBV10-3 to TRBJ1-6, with D possibly matching TRBD1 (5 bases). Germline V gene sequence: CDR1 ENHRY, CDR2 SYGVKD. The CDR3 length is 17 residues. Trimming cost V 0 bases and J 10 bases, with 19 bases left between them. CDR3 sequence (DNA): TGTGCCATCAGTGAGTCCCGTCTCAGGGTTAAGGACTCACCCCTCCACTTT. It specifies CAISESRLRVKDSPLHF.

The chain employs TRBV7-2 and TRBJ2-7; 9 bases are a match to TRBD2. This CDR3 has 15 amino acids. The germline V gene has CDR1 SGHTA and CDR2 FQGNSA. The V and J ends lost 5 bases and 4 bases, in that order; junction bases with no gene match: 9. The CDR3 region is CASSVNIAGDYEQYF. The CDR3 nucleotides read TGTGCCAGCAGCGTGAATATAGCGGGAGATTACGAGCAGTACTTC.

The gene calls are TRBV29-1 and TRBJ2-7, with TRBD1 matching 11 bases. CDR1 and CDR2 (germline): SQVTM, ANQGSEA. V gave up 6 bases and J gave up 6 bases; unmatched junction bases: 7. This CDR3 is built from 13 residues. As DNA, the CDR3 is TGCAGCGTGAGGGGACAGGGGGATACCGAGCAGTACTTC. Translating gives CSVRGQGDTEQYF.

The rearrangement joins TRBV29-1 to TRBJ2-2; 7 bases map to TRBD2. Germline values: CDR1 SQVTM, CDR2 ANQGSEA. CDR3 length equals 14 residues. V dropped 0 bases and J dropped 3; count of bases not matched to a gene: 1. In DNA, the CDR3 is TGCAGCGTTGAAGACGCGGGGGACACCGGGGAGCTGTTTTTT. Translating gives CSVEDAGDTGELFF.